A single sample is the source of the 2 T cell receptor beta chains below, sequenced in a study of identical twins (TCRdb year 2016). Library prep was done by 5' RACE. The data were produced on an Illumina HiSeq 2000. TCRdb reprocessed the public reads (quality trimming at Q25 with fastp, clone calling with MiXCR) and kept in-frame beta chains. A single entry per CDR3 protein holds the most common genes and DNA from its merged rows. Recorded for this sample are about 330,000 distinct CDR3 sequences; over 9% of them occurred a single time. 7.2% of the sample is held by the ten biggest clonotypes. These data were likewise used in another study, on yellow fever vaccine responses in identical twins.

Sequencing was done on a sample of CD8+ T cells sorted from blood. The receptors originated from a woman under 30 in good health.

This clonotype was counted a few times. The chain has TRBV7-8 and TRBJ2-7; 9 positions match TRBD1. The V and J ends lost 5 bases and 3 bases, in that order; junction bases with no gene match: 5. Per germline, CDR1 SGHVS and CDR2 FQNEAQ. The length of the CDR3 is 14 residues. CDR3 sequence: CASSKTGGDYEQYV. The CDR3 DNA reads TGTGCCAGCAGCAAGACAGGGGGAGACTACGAGCAGTACGTC.

This clonotype was detected only a few times. CDR3 coding DNA: TGTGCCAGCAGCGTAGCCGGACAGGGGGAGCACACCTTC. Amino acids: CASSVAGQGEHTF. J is TRBJ1-2 and V is TRBV9; TRBD1 matches at 10 bases. The CDR3 has 13 residues. Germline lookup yields CDR1 SGDLS and CDR2 YYNGEE. Trimming cost V 0 bases and J 12 bases; bases outside gene matches: 5.